This T cell receptor (beta chain) originates from a study of response to subunit inactivated influenza vaccine. Study-wide results and limits: T cells newly recruited by each seasonal influenza vaccination are few, the authors suggested.

TCRdb re-derived calls from the RT-PCR reads in MiXCR, one entry per CDR3 protein. The sample has 170,000 or so distinct CDR3 sequences, 9.5% to 12% seen once. There are many counts of this clonotype. The antigen remains undetermined. The sample in question was CD8+ T cells sorted from PBMCs, obtained roughly 24 months after vaccination. This TCR was sampled from a man aged 50 to 75 who received an inactivated influenza vaccine.

In DNA, the CDR3 is TGTGCCAGCAGTATCTCCGAGGGACAGGGCTACGAGCAGTACTTC. It specifies CASSISEGQGYEQYF. The V and J genes are TRBV12-3 or TRBV12-4 and TRBJ2-7; TRBD1 agrees at 9 bases. The CDR3 runs 15 residues. V gave up 5 bases and J gave up 3 bases; unmatched junction bases: 8.